This T cell receptor (beta chain) was sequenced during a study of immune evolution from preneoplasia to lung adenocarcinoma. Histologic diagnosis was independently verified by two lung pathologists. Study-wide findings and caveats: Top clone share appeared to fall from AAH through AIS, MIA, adenocarcinoma. Clonality was highest in normal lung, lower in later-stage lesions apparently.

The assay was immunoSEQ multiplex PCR, and TCRdb's table has in-frame clones only and misses some. The sample lists about 4,900 clones, around 81% occurring once. Germline values: CDR1 MNHNS, CDR2 SASEGT. The CDR3 loop spans 14 amino acids. The ends were cut back, 7 bases at V and 2 bases at J, with 15 bases in the middle. With regard to this clone: Its antigen is unidentified.

This chain connects TRBV6-1 to TRBJ2-7; D is uncertain. This receptor was identified in a person aged 55-80 years with lung adenocarcinoma. The sample was FFPE minimally invasive lung adenocarcinoma tissue. This chain's CDR3 is CASTPSNPPYEQYF. For the CDR3, the DNA is TGTGCCAGCACCCCCTCTAACCCTCCCTACGAGCAGTACTTC.